The 25 T cell receptor beta chains listed next were all sequenced from one sample in a study of shared clonotypes between healthy human individuals. Clones were read by immunoSEQ multiplex PCR, and TCRdb kept only the in-frame ones, dropping some. The sample lists around 500,000 clones, approximately 78% occurring once. Sequencing used PBMCs. Receptors originate from a woman in her thirties or forties in good health. Some clones in this sample may be carry-over from other donors' samples.

The chain carries TRBV7-2 and TRBJ2-5, with D perhaps matching TRBD2 (5 bases). From germline, CDR1 is SGHTA and CDR2 FQGNSA. There are 14 residues in the CDR3. Trimming cost V 5 bases and J 5 bases, with 15 bases left between them. CDR3 sequence (DNA): TGTGCCAGCAGCGGAAGAGTCATAGCGGAGACCCAGTACTTC. This translates into CASSGRVIAETQYF.

This clone was observed once. The V call is TRBV7-3, the J call TRBJ2-6; 9 bases are a match to TRBD1. J was trimmed by 0 bases and V by 5 bases; bases with no gene match: 5. Germline loops: CDR1 SGHTA, CDR2 FQGTGA. The CDR3 is 17 residues long. CDR3: CASSRDRVISGANVLTF. The DNA for the CDR3 is TGTGCCAGCAGCCGGGACAGGGTTATCTCTGGGGCCAACGTCCTGACTTTC. The complete variable domain, with remaining parts taken from reference TRBV7-3 and TRBJ2-6, reads GAGVSQTPSNKVTEKGKYVELRCDPISGHTALYWYRQSLGQGPEFLIYFQGTGAADDSGLPNDRFFAVRPEGSVSTLKIQRTERGDSAVYLCASSRDRVISGANVLTFGAGSRLTVL.

The V gene is TRBV6-1, the J gene TRBJ1-4; a possible D gene is TRBD1 (5 bases). V lost 0 bases and J 8 bases, leaving 13 bases between the germline ends. From germline, CDR1 is MNHNS and CDR2 SASEGT. This CDR3 is built from 15 residues. Here the CDR3 reads CASSEARGIGEKLFF. The CDR3 DNA is TGTGCCAGCAGTGAAGCGAGGGGCATCGGGGAAAAACTGTTTTTT.

The chain is built from TRBV6-6 and TRBJ2-1; D may be TRBD1 (5 bases). CDR3 size: 15 residues. The V end was cut by 2 bases, the J end by 0 bases, with 8 bases between. CDR1 and CDR2 (germline): MNHNY, SVGAGI (reference sequence). The chain's CDR3 is CASSYGASSYNEQFF. The CDR3 nucleotides are TGTGCCAGCAGTTACGGGGCCAGCTCCTACAATGAGCAGTTCTTC.

At least ten counts were recorded for this clone. The chain links TRBV5-4 to TRBJ1-1; D not certain. The CDR3 totals 13 residues. From germline, CDR1 is SGHNT and CDR2 YYREEE (reference sequence). V lost 3 bases and J 4 bases, leaving 10 bases between the germline ends. The CDR3, as DNA: TGTGCCAGCAGCTCGGAGTTAGGCACTGAAGCTTTCTTT. This sequence encodes CASSSELGTEAFF.

CDR3 protein: CASSVGQMNTEAFF. Written as DNA, the CDR3 is TGTGCCAGCAGTGTAGGACAGATGAACACTGAAGCTTTCTTT. J is TRBJ1-1 and V is TRBV6-1, with D perhaps matching TRBD1 (6 bases). CDR1 and CDR2 from the germline V gene are MNHNS and SASEGT. The CDR3 is made up of 14 amino acids. Trimming took 4 bases from V and 0 from J, leaving 9 bases between them.

The gene calls are TRBV5-1 and TRBJ2-7, with 9 bases fitting TRBD2. Germline CDR1 SGHRS, CDR2 YFSETQ. The CDR3 covers 15 residues. With V trimmed by 0 bases and J by 3 bases, 4 bases remained unmatched. In DNA form, the CDR3 reads TGCGCCAGCAGCTTGGGTGCGGGAGGGGACTACGAGCAGTACTTC. Its translation: CASSLGAGGDYEQYF.

The rearrangement uses TRBV5-1 and TRBJ2-7; 8 bases are a match to TRBD1. The CDR3 spans 14 residues. The V segment lost 6 bases and the J segment 2 bases; nucleotides outside the gene matches: 7. CDR1 and CDR2 (germline): SGHRS, YFSETQ. The CDR3 region is CASTSTGAAYEQYF. The CDR3 region has the DNA TGCGCCAGCACCTCGACAGGGGCCGCCTACGAGCAGTACTTC.

The genes are TRBV28 and TRBJ1-3, with D hard to call. Germline CDR1 is MDHEN and CDR2 is SYDVKM. Trimming removed 7 bases at V and 0 bases at J, with 10 bases between. The CDR3 length is 14 residues. The CDR3 loop reads CASTSPHSGNTIYF. The DNA of the CDR3 is TGTGCCAGCACCTCCCCCCACTCTGGAAACACCATATATTTT.

This chain uses TRBV5-1 with TRBJ2-5; 7 positions agree with TRBD1. Germline CDR1 is SGHRS and CDR2 is YFSETQ. The CDR3 totals 14 residues. V shed 6 bases and J 0 bases; nucleotides not matched to a gene: 5. The CDR3 DNA sequence: TGCGCCAGCAAGGGGGCCCCGTACCAAGAGACCCAGTACTTC. Translating it yields CASKGAPYQETQYF.

The gene calls are TRBV28 and TRBJ2-1, with TRBD2 identical over 8 bases. This CDR3 has 16 amino acids. After removal of 5 bases from V and 3 bases from J, the junction contained 9 bases not matched to a gene. Germline V gene lookup returns CDR1 MDHEN and CDR2 SYDVKM. The CDR3, as DNA: TGTGCCAGCAGTCCCCGGGCTAGCGGGCGCTACAATGAGCAGTTCTTC. Its translation is CASSPRASGRYNEQFF.

The chain joins TRBV4-3 to TRBJ2-5, with D perhaps matching TRBD1 or TRBD2 (6 bases each). The germline V gene encodes CDR1 LGHNA and CDR2 YSLEER. V lost 0 bases to trimming and J lost 9 bases, with 11 bases between them. CDR3 size: 13 residues. CDR3 sequence reads: CASSQDRGDPQYF. In DNA form, the CDR3 reads TGCGCCAGCAGCCAAGATAGGGGGGATCCCCAGTACTTC.

As for this clone: This CDR3 fails to terminate in the conserved phenylalanine or tryptophan, so it likely reflects a read error. The limits of the CDR3 on the DNA are not certain, so only TCRdb's listed CDR3 is given. The CDR3 sequence: CASSSQGRDSYL. The gene calls are TRBV28 and TRBJ1-3; no check of the table's D call, TRBD1, against the DNA was made. The CDR3 has 12 amino acids, counting both end residues. The germline CDR1 and CDR2 sequences are MDHEN and SYDVKM.

The chain links TRBV28 to TRBJ2-4, with D perhaps matching TRBD2 (6 bases). This CDR3 spans 14 amino acids. Germline CDR1 is MDHEN and CDR2 is SYDVKM. Trimming left V 2 bases short and J 8 bases short, with 13 bases between. CDR3 amino acids: CASSLGREFDIQYF. CDR3 DNA sequence: TGTGCCAGCAGTTTAGGCCGGGAGTTTGACATTCAGTACTTC.

The chain couples TRBV4-1 to TRBJ2-1; D is possibly TRBD1 (7 bases). Germline V gene lookup returns CDR1 MGHRA and CDR2 YSYEKL. V gave up 0 bases and J gave up 2 bases, with 11 bases separating them. The CDR3 runs to 16 residues. CDR3 nucleotide sequence: TGCGCCAGCAGCCAAGAAGGCAGGGGGGCCTACAATGAGCAGTTCTTC. Protein product: CASSQEGRGAYNEQFF.

This clone was seen a single time. The V gene is TRBV30, the J gene TRBJ1-2; D may be TRBD1 (6 bases). From germline, CDR1 is GTSNPN and CDR2 SVGIG (reference sequence). The V end lost 3 bases, the J end lost 2 bases, and 19 bases lay between the germline ends. The CDR3 is 16 amino acids. CDR3: CAWRTGGPRGNYGYTF. The CDR3 nucleotides are TGTGCCTGGAGGACAGGAGGGCCAAGGGGGAACTATGGCTACACCTTC.

V and J are TRBV30 and TRBJ2-4, with TRBD1 as a possible D gene (5 bases). The germline V gene encodes CDR1 GTSNPN and CDR2 SVGIG (reference sequence). V shed 0 bases and J shed 8 bases, with 8 bases lying between them. This CDR3 is 12 amino acids long. CDR3 amino acids: CAWSVAGYIQYF. Here the CDR3 DNA reads TGTGCCTGGAGTGTCGCAGGGTACATTCAGTACTTC.

The chain carries TRBV19 and TRBJ1-5, with 9 bases lining up with TRBD1. CDR1 and CDR2 (germline): LNHDA, SQIVND (reference sequence). The CDR3 sequence is 16 residues long. The V segment lost 3 bases and the J segment 7 bases; nucleotides outside the gene matches: 10. The CDR3 reads CASSIGRDRDGQPQHF. The CDR3 region has the DNA TGTGCCAGTAGTATCGGTCGGGACAGGGATGGGCAGCCCCAGCATTTT.

This clone was detected only once. The chain combines TRBV19 with TRBJ2-7; TRBD2 aligns across 10 bases. CDR3 length: 18 residues. The junction had 20 bases not matched to a gene; V was cut back by 6 bases and J by 6 bases. CDR1 is LNHDA, CDR2 SQIVND, per germline (reference sequence). CDR3 sequence (DNA): TGTGCCAGTAGGAGCGGGAGGGCTCTCGGTCCCCGCTCGTCCGAGCAGTACTTC. This gives the protein CASRSGRALGPRSSEQYF.

This chain uses TRBV5-5 with TRBJ1-2; D remains unclear. Germline values: CDR1 SGHKS, CDR2 YYEKEE (reference sequence). The CDR3 covers 14 residues. Trimming left V 4 bases short and J 1 base short, with 11 bases between. CDR3 sequence: CASSPPDHNYGYTF. In nucleotides, the CDR3 is TGTGCCAGCAGCCCCCCAGATCATAACTATGGCTACACCTTC. The full variable domain, completed using reference TRBV5-5 and TRBJ1-2, is DAGVTQSPTHLIKTRGQQVTLRCSPISGHKSVSWYQQVLGQGPQFIFQYYEKEERGRGNFPDRFSARQFPNYSSELNVNALLLGDSALYLCASSPPDHNYGYTFGSGTRLTVV.

This clone was observed a single time. The chain joins TRBV5-1 to TRBJ2-5; 7 bases fit TRBD1. J was trimmed by 2 bases and V by 1 base; bases with no gene match: 5. The CDR3 spans 15 residues. The germline CDR1 and CDR2 sequences are SGHRS and YFSETQ. CDR3 protein: CASSLTGVGQETQYF. The CDR3 DNA sequence: TGCGCCAGCAGCTTGACAGGGGTGGGACAAGAGACCCAGTACTTC.

CDR3 DNA: TGTGCCAGCAGCTTAGCCAGGGGACAGTCCTATGGCTACACCTTC. Protein: CASSLARGQSYGYTF. This rearrangement joins TRBV7-2 to TRBJ1-2; 7 bases agree with TRBD1. The CDR3 is made up of 15 amino acids. The V and J ends lost 0 bases and 4 bases, in that order; junction bases with no gene match: 5. The germline V gene has CDR1 SGHTA and CDR2 FQGNSA.

About this clone: Other DNA sequences in the sample encode the same CDR3. The rearrangement links TRBV5-4 to TRBJ2-1; TRBD2 matches 14 bases. Germline-derived CDR1 and CDR2 are SGHNT and YYREEE (reference sequence). The CDR3 covers 15 residues. After removal of 0 bases from V and 7 bases from J, the junction contained 0 bases not matched to a gene. The DNA of the CDR3 is TGTGCCAGCAGCTTGGGACTAGCGGGGGGGAATGAGCAGTTCTTC. Residues: CASSLGLAGGNEQFF.

This clone was recorded once. The chain combines TRBV14 with TRBJ1-2; D is ambiguous. The CDR3 contains 14 residues. Trimming took 0 bases from V and 4 from J, leaving 9 bases between them. Looked up from germline, CDR1 is SGHDN and CDR2 is FVKESK. The CDR3 DNA reads as TGTGCCAGCAGCCAAGATCGGACTATCTATGGCTACACCTTC. It translates to CASSQDRTIYGYTF.

The chain joins TRBV28 to TRBJ2-7; D gene uncertain. V shed 9 bases and J shed 2 bases, with 20 bases lying between them. CDR3 length: 15 residues. CDR1 MDHEN and CDR2 SYDVKM come from the germline V gene. The CDR3 sequence is CASQGLDLTPYEQYF. The CDR3 region has the DNA TGTGCCAGTCAAGGTCTAGACCTTACTCCCTACGAGCAGTACTTC. The variable domain in full, completed from reference TRBV28 and TRBJ2-7, reads DVKVTQSSRYLVKRTGEKVFLECVQDMDHENMFWYRQDPGLGLRLIYFSYDVKMKEKGDIPEGYSVSREKKERFSLILESASTNQTSMYLCASQGLDLTPYEQYFGPGTRLTVT.